Following are 14 T cell receptor beta chains from one sample sequenced in a study of blood T cell repertoires in COVID-19. The table came from immunoSEQ multiplex PCR; TCRdb's copy has only in-frame clones and leaves some out. The sample shows approximately 210,000 clones, roughly 78% of them seen only once. What was sequenced was peripheral blood. All receptors derive from a woman aged 40 to 50 with acute or convalescent COVID-19.

The chain has TRBV3-1 (or the pseudogene TRBV3-2) and TRBJ1-2; 9 nucleotides agree with TRBD1. There are 13 residues in the CDR3. Germline trimming cut 6 bases from V and 6 bases from J; bases unmatched to any gene: 5. CDR1 LGHDT and CDR2 YNNKEL come from the germline V gene (reference sequence). The CDR3 bases are TGTGCCAGCAGTCGGGACAGGGTGGATGGCTACACCTTC. It codes for CASSRDRVDGYTF.

This clone was picked up one time. The chain carries TRBV19 and TRBJ1-5; no clear D gene. There are 15 residues in the CDR3. V gave up 3 bases and J gave up 4 bases, with 13 bases separating them. Germline V CDR1 and CDR2: LNHDA, SQIVND (reference sequence). This CDR3 is CASSIRPPGNQPQHF. DNA of the CDR3: TGTGCCAGTAGTATTCGCCCTCCGGGGAATCAGCCCCAGCATTTT. Using reference TRBV19 and TRBJ1-5 for the parts outside the CDR3, the full variable domain is DGGITQSPKYLFRKEGQNVTLSCEQNLNHDAMYWYRQDPGQGLRLIYYSQIVNDFQKGDIAEGYSVSREKKESFPLTVTSAQKNPTAFYLCASSIRPPGNQPQHFGDGTRLSIL.

The rearrangement links TRBV30 to TRBJ1-1; 7 bases line up with TRBD1. Germline V gives CDR1 GTSNPN, CDR2 SVGIG (reference sequence). The V segment lost 3 bases and the J segment 0 bases; nucleotides outside the gene matches: 7. The CDR3 length is 15 residues. The CDR3 nucleotides are TGTGCCTGGAGCCCCGGGACAGCAATGAACACTGAAGCTTTCTTT. Its protein product is CAWSPGTAMNTEAFF.

V usage is TRBV13 and J usage is TRBJ2-1; 8 positions match TRBD2. The CDR3 extends over 16 amino acids. Trimming took 4 bases from V and 4 from J; bases not matched to a gene: 9. Germline CDR1 is PRHDT and CDR2 is FYEKMQ (reference sequence). CDR3 nucleotides: TGTGCCAGCAGCTCGAAGCCGGGACTAGGATACAATGAGCAGTTCTTC. Translation: CASSSKPGLGYNEQFF.

J is TRBJ1-6 and V is TRBV5-6, with no clear D. V was cut by 4 bases and J by 3 bases, with 11 bases left in between. This CDR3 has 15 residues. CDR1 is SGHDT and CDR2 is YYEEEE in the germline V gene. The CDR3 reads CASSRGLSYNSPLHF. Written as DNA, the CDR3 is TGTGCCAGCAGCCGCGGACTTAGCTATAATTCACCCCTCCACTTT. The complete variable domain, with remaining parts taken from reference TRBV5-6 and TRBJ1-6, reads DAGVTQSPTHLIKTRGQQVTLRCSPKSGHDTVSWYQQALGQGPQFIFQYYEEEERQRGNFPDRFSGHQFPNYSSELNVNALLLGDSALYLCASSRGLSYNSPLHFGNGTRLTVT.

The chain recombines TRBV2 with TRBJ2-5, with D possibly TRBD1 on 6 matching bases. Trimming removed 6 bases from V and 3 bases from J, with 14 bases in between. Germline CDR1 is SNHLY and CDR2 is FYNNEI. CDR3 length equals 14 residues. The CDR3: CASSEKDREETQYF. For the CDR3, the DNA is TGTGCCAGCAGCGAGAAGGACAGAGAAGAGACCCAGTACTTC.

The genes are TRBV25-1 and TRBJ2-4, with D tentatively TRBD2 (5 bases). The CDR3 spans 13 residues. Trimming left V 0 bases short and J 6 bases short, with 6 bases between. Germline values: CDR1 MGHDK, CDR2 SYGVNS. The CDR3 coding sequence is TGTGCCAGCAGTGAATATGGGAGAAACATTCAGTACTTC. It specifies CASSEYGRNIQYF.

V gene TRBV12-3 or TRBV12-4 combines with J gene TRBJ1-1; D gene ambiguous. V lost 5 bases, J lost 1 base, and 8 bases lay in between. CDR3 length equals 13 residues. CDR3 loop: CASSPTRNTEAFF. The CDR3 region has the DNA TGTGCCAGCAGTCCCACCAGGAACACTGAAGCTTTCTTT.

This clone appeared a few times. CDR3 sequence (DNA): TGTGCCAGCTCCCCGACTCGACAGGAGACTGAAGCTTTCTTT. Translated, it gives CASSPTRQETEAFF. The chain joins TRBV18 to TRBJ1-1; D perhaps matches TRBD1 (6 bases). Deletions cut 6 bases from V and 5 bases from J, with 16 bases between. There are 14 residues in the CDR3. The germline V gene has CDR1 KGHSH and CDR2 LQKENI.

V and J are TRBV10-3 and TRBJ2-1, with TRBD1 matching over 9 bases. V lost 3 bases to trimming and J lost 8 bases; unmatched junction nucleotides: 11. This CDR3 has 16 amino acids. Germline V lookup: CDR1 ENHRY, CDR2 SYGVKD. CDR3 loop: CAISERGTGKGYEQFF. CDR3 sequence (DNA): TGTGCCATCAGTGAACGAGGGACAGGGAAGGGGTATGAGCAGTTCTTC.

V gene TRBV11-2 combines with J gene TRBJ2-4; 12 bases map to TRBD2. V was pared by 1 base and J by 8 bases, with 12 bases of the junction left unmatched. CDR1 is SGHAT, CDR2 FQNNGV, per germline. The CDR3 length is 18 residues. CDR3 DNA sequence: TGTGCCAGCAGCTTAGCAAGTAGACTAGCGGGGGCCGGAGACATTCAGTACTTC. It yields the protein CASSLASRLAGAGDIQYF.

The table lists this clone with a few counts. V gene TRBV2 combines with J gene TRBJ2-7, with D possibly matching TRBD1 (6 bases). There are 13 residues in the CDR3. In germline, CDR1 is SNHLY, CDR2 FYNNEI. With 1 base removed from V and 6 bases from J, the gap between germline ends came to 10 bases. The CDR3 sequence is CASSEVRGSEQYF. The CDR3, as DNA: TGTGCCAGCAGTGAAGTTAGGGGGAGCGAGCAGTACTTC. Full variable domain (rest looked up from reference TRBV2 and TRBJ2-7): EPEVTQTPSHQVTQMGQEVILRCVPISNHLYFYWYRQILGQKVEFLVSFYNNEISEKSEIFDDQFSVERPDGSNFTLKIRSTKLEDSAMYFCASSEVRGSEQYFGPGTRLTVT.

This chain connects TRBV19 to TRBJ2-7; 9 bases line up with TRBD1. CDR3 length equals 17 residues. Germline V gives CDR1 LNHDA, CDR2 SQIVND (reference sequence). The junction had 13 bases not matched to a gene; V was cut back by 5 bases and J by 2 bases. CDR3 protein: CASSLRMTTGGPYEQYF. The CDR3 bases are TGTGCCAGTAGTTTGCGGATGACCACAGGGGGCCCCTACGAGCAGTACTTC.

This chain connects TRBV27 to TRBJ2-1; TRBD2 agrees at 11 bases. J gave up 6 bases and V 1 base, and 8 bases lay outside the gene matches. Germline values: CDR1 MNHEY, CDR2 SMNVEV (reference sequence). This CDR3 is built from 17 residues. This CDR3 is CASSLWLAGGSSNEQFF. The DNA of the CDR3 is TGTGCCAGCAGTTTATGGCTAGCGGGAGGAAGTAGCAATGAGCAGTTCTTC.